The 22 T cell receptor beta chains listed next were all sequenced from one sample in a study of cytomegalovirus exposure and HLA in healthy donors. This PCR relied on a set of 60 Vbeta primers and 13 Jbeta primers. Measured with immunoSEQ multiplex PCR; TCRdb has only the in-frame clones, and not every one. The sample has 110,000 to 150,000 clones; 75% to 80% are singletons. Sequencing was carried out using PBMCs. The origin of the receptors is a young woman in good health and CMV-seropositive.

The V call is TRBV5-1, the J call TRBJ1-1; D gene unclear. There are 17 residues in the CDR3. V lost 0 bases and J lost 1, with 16 bases in between. Germline V gives CDR1 SGHRS, CDR2 YFSETQ. The CDR3, as DNA: TGCGCCAGCAGCTTGGGTGGGTCGGGTGTCGCGAACACTGAAGCTTTCTTT. Translating gives CASSLGGSGVANTEAFF.

This chain joins TRBV5-1 and TRBJ1-1; maybe TRBD1 (5 bases). V gave up 3 bases and J gave up 9 bases, with 9 bases separating them. The germline V gene encodes CDR1 SGHRS and CDR2 YFSETQ. This CDR3 is 11 amino acids long. For the CDR3, the DNA is TGCGCCAGCAGCTGGGGGGTGCAAGCTTTCTTT. This translates into CASSWGVQAFF.

The rearrangement joins TRBV10-3 to TRBJ2-2, with TRBD2 as a possible D gene (6 bases). The V and J ends lost 6 bases and 7 bases respectively, with 15 bases between them. The CDR3 extends over 14 amino acids. CDR1 ENHRY and CDR2 SYGVKD come from the germline V gene. For the CDR3, the DNA is TGTGCCATCAGAGGAGCTCGCGGGGACGGGGAGCTGTTTTTT. Its protein product is CAIRGARGDGELFF.

This clone has only one observation. This chain's CDR3 is CSVERVVNGYTF. The CDR3 bases are TGCAGCGTTGAGCGGGTAGTAAATGGCTACACCTTC. This chain joins TRBV29-1 and TRBJ1-2; D call uncertain. Germline V gives CDR1 SQVTM, CDR2 ANQGSEA. The CDR3 contains 12 residues. Trimming shortened V by 3 bases and J by 6 bases, and 11 bases separated the two germline ends.

For this clone: Without the conserved terminal phenylalanine or tryptophan, this CDR3 likely stems from a read error. V and J are TRBV2 and TRBJ1-1, with a weak D call TRBD1 (6 bases). The V and J ends lost 5 bases and 1 base respectively, with 11 bases between them. CDR3 size: 14 residues. Germline V CDR1 and CDR2: SNHLY, FYNNEI. The CDR3 sequence: CASSPPTGNTEAFL. CDR3 in DNA: TGTGCCAGCAGTCCACCGACAGGGAACACTGAAGCTTTCCTT.

V usage is TRBV6-5 and J usage is TRBJ1-1; 7 bases agree with TRBD1. From germline, CDR1 is MNHEY and CDR2 SVGAGI. CDR3 length: 14 amino acids. V was pared by 2 bases and J by 2 bases, with 2 bases of the junction left unmatched. In nucleotides, the CDR3 is TGTGCCAGCAGTTACCGGACAGGAAACACTGAAGCTTTCTTT. Translated, it gives CASSYRTGNTEAFF.

This clone appeared a few times. The gene calls are TRBV27 and TRBJ2-3, with no clear D. This CDR3 is 15 amino acids long. V was clipped by 0 bases and J by 2 bases, with 9 bases between them. Germline CDR1 is MNHEY and CDR2 is SMNVEV (reference sequence). The CDR3 region is CASSLSSLPTDTQYF. The CDR3 DNA follows: TGTGCCAGCAGTTTATCTAGTTTGCCCACAGATACGCAGTATTTT.

J is TRBJ2-7 and V is TRBV11-3, with 12 bases that match TRBD2. The CDR3 extends over 15 amino acids. Germline V gives CDR1 SGHNT, CDR2 YENEEA. The V gene end was trimmed by 3 bases and the J gene end by 7 bases; junction bases not matched to a gene: 7. CDR3 protein: CASSFGTSGFEEQYF. CDR3 bases: TGTGCCAGCAGCTTCGGGACTAGCGGGTTCGAGGAGCAGTACTTC. The full variable domain, its missing parts supplied by reference TRBV11-3 and TRBJ2-7, is EAGVVQSPRYKIIEKKQPVAFWCNPISGHNTLYWYLQNLGQGPELLIRYENEEAVDDSQLPKDRFSAERLKGVDSTLKIQPAELGDSAVYLCASSFGTSGFEEQYFGPGTRLTVT.

The chain is built from TRBV5-5 and TRBJ1-1; weak D call: TRBD1 (6 bases). The germline CDR1 and CDR2 sequences are SGHKS and YYEKEE (reference sequence). This CDR3 comprises 18 residues. The ends were cut back, 0 bases at V and 1 base at J, with 19 bases in the middle. CDR3 in amino acids: CASSLAAEQGGSNTEAFF. CDR3 bases: TGTGCCAGCAGCTTGGCCGCTGAACAGGGTGGTTCGAACACTGAAGCTTTCTTT.

This chain links TRBV6-5 with TRBJ1-1; tentatively, D is TRBD1 (5 bases). Trimming removed 0 bases at V and 4 bases at J, with 9 bases between. The CDR3 totals 14 residues. CDR1 and CDR2 from the germline V gene are MNHEY and SVGAGI. This CDR3 reads CASSYSTGSTEAFF. CDR3 sequence (DNA): TGTGCCAGCAGTTACTCAACAGGTAGCACTGAAGCTTTCTTT.

The chain is built from TRBV6-5 and TRBJ1-5, with a weak D call TRBD1 (6 bases). Trimming took off 6 bases at V and 4 bases at J, with 10 bases between the two ends. CDR1 and CDR2 from the germline V gene are MNHEY and SVGAGI. This CDR3 is built from 13 residues. CDR3 amino acids: CASSSTGNQPQHF. The CDR3 DNA reads TGTGCCAGCAGCTCTACAGGGAATCAGCCCCAGCATTTT.

The rearrangement uses TRBV14 and TRBJ1-2; no clear D. Germline CDR1 SGHDN, CDR2 FVKESK. The CDR3 runs to 14 residues. Trimming pared 1 base from V and 7 bases from J, leaving 13 bases between. The CDR3 loop is CASSQGLIVGGYTF. CDR3 DNA sequence: TGTGCCAGCAGCCAAGGACTGATTGTCGGTGGCTACACCTTC.

The chain is built from TRBV6-6 and TRBJ2-1; a weak D match, TRBD2 (5 bases). Germline V gives CDR1 MNHNY, CDR2 SVGAGI (reference sequence). V was trimmed by 7 bases and J by 4 bases, leaving 14 bases between them. The CDR3 extends over 14 amino acids. Here the CDR3 reads CASTSPGRYNEQFF. CDR3 coding DNA: TGTGCCAGCACCTCTCCGGGGAGATACAATGAGCAGTTCTTC.

This CDR3 reads CASSQGSGRGRQPQHF. DNA of the CDR3: TGTGCCAGCAGCCAAGGATCAGGGCGTGGGAGGCAGCCCCAGCATTTT. The V and J genes are TRBV11-2 and TRBJ1-5; possible D gene TRBD1, 5 bases. CDR1 and CDR2 (germline): SGHAT, FQNNGV. This CDR3 spans 16 amino acids. The V end was cut by 5 bases, the J end by 7 bases, with 21 bases between.

This clone was seen more than once but under ten times. This chain joins TRBV5-1 and TRBJ1-1; the D is unclear. The CDR3 has 15 amino acids. Germline V gene lookup returns CDR1 SGHRS and CDR2 YFSETQ. V was cut by 4 bases and J by 1 base, with 14 bases left in between. CDR3 coding DNA: TGCGCCAGCAGCCCTGGAGGAGGCAGGAACACTGAAGCTTTCTTT. The encoded protein is CASSPGGGRNTEAFF.

This rearrangement joins TRBV13 to TRBJ2-7, with 8 nucleotides matching TRBD1. J lost 6 bases, V lost 2 bases, and 9 bases had no gene match. There are 15 residues in the CDR3. Germline V gene data show CDR1 as PRHDT and CDR2 as FYEKMQ (reference sequence). Here the CDR3 DNA reads TGTGCCAGCAGCTTATTTACGACAGGGGTACCCGAGCAGTACTTC. This codes for CASSLFTTGVPEQYF.

The rearrangement uses TRBV2 and TRBJ1-6; D is uncertain. The V and J ends lost 7 bases and 4 bases respectively, with 8 bases between them. Germline loops: CDR1 SNHLY, CDR2 FYNNEI. There are 13 residues in the CDR3. CDR3 nucleotides: TGTGCCAGCAAGACAAGATATAATTCACCCCTCCACTTT. Translated: CASKTRYNSPLHF.

The sample holds a few counts of this clone. This chain uses TRBV7-2 with TRBJ1-2, with unresolved D. Trimming removed 1 base at V and 6 bases at J, with 15 bases between. The CDR3 loop spans 15 amino acids. The germline gives CDR1 SGHTA, CDR2 FQGNSA. As DNA, the CDR3 is TGTGCCAGCAGCTTAGACGCCGGGTCTAGCGATGGCTACACCTTC. Its protein product is CASSLDAGSSDGYTF.

This clone has more than one count but fewer than ten. The chain is built from TRBV5-4 and TRBJ1-5; 9 bases map to TRBD1. The V and J ends lost 3 bases and 5 bases, in that order; junction bases with no gene match: 6. Per the germline V gene, CDR1 is SGHNT and CDR2 is YYREEE (reference sequence). The CDR3 runs to 15 residues. CDR3: CASSSGQGRDQPQHF. CDR3 nucleotides: TGTGCCAGCAGCTCGGGACAGGGAAGAGATCAGCCCCAGCATTTT.

The chain carries TRBV19 and TRBJ1-3, with D possibly matching TRBD1 (5 bases). Per germline, CDR1 LNHDA and CDR2 SQIVND (reference sequence). Trimming took 2 bases from V and 0 from J, leaving 8 bases between them. CDR3 size: 15 residues. Here the CDR3 reads CASSIWTSSGNTIYF. DNA for the CDR3: TGTGCCAGTAGTATATGGACAAGCTCTGGAAACACCATATATTTT. The full variable domain, in which reference TRBV19 and TRBJ1-3 provide the parts outside the CDR3, is DGGITQSPKYLFRKEGQNVTLSCEQNLNHDAMYWYRQDPGQGLRLIYYSQIVNDFQKGDIAEGYSVSREKKESFPLTVTSAQKNPTAFYLCASSIWTSSGNTIYFGEGSWLTVV.

This clone occurred a few times. The chain combines TRBV6-5 with TRBJ1-3; TRBD1 matches at 7 bases. The length of the CDR3 is 13 residues. Germline V CDR1 and CDR2: MNHEY, SVGAGI. J was trimmed by 1 base and V by 6 bases; bases with no gene match: 0. The CDR3 is CASRDRSGNTIYF. The CDR3 nucleotides read TGTGCCAGCAGGGACAGGTCTGGAAACACCATATATTTT.

The CDR3 spells CASSQDVRGLYNEQFF. CDR3 DNA sequence: TGCGCCAGCAGCCAAGATGTGAGGGGGCTGTACAATGAGCAGTTCTTC. This chain links TRBV4-3 with TRBJ2-1; 7 bases are shared with TRBD1. The germline V gene has CDR1 LGHNA and CDR2 YSLEER. The ends lost 0 bases at V and 4 bases at J; junction bases unmatched: 6. The CDR3 sequence is 16 residues long.